The source of this T cell receptor beta chain is a study of T cell clonality in common variable immunodeficiency. The length of the CDR3 is 17 residues. V lost 0 bases and J lost 0, with 14 bases in between. CDR1 is SGHVS and CDR2 is FQNEAQ in the germline V gene. Regarding the study as a whole: CVID patient heterogeneity limited repertoire-clinical complication correlations. CVID subjects had higher TCRbeta clonality than healthy controls, most marked in about a third.

This clone has at least ten counts. As yet, its antigen is unknown. The sequence runs out 3 residues before the end of the CDR3; the remainder is reconstructed from the germline J gene. Sequencing input was equivalent genomic DNA from CVID and controls. Here immunoSEQ multiplex PCR was the method, and the copy in TCRdb shows in-frame clones only, minus some. The repertoire consists of 35,000 to 55,000 clones, none detected only once. This TCR was sampled from a person aged 18 to 70 in good health. The genes are TRBV7-8 and TRBJ1-1, with TRBD1 as a possible D gene (5 bases). The sample taken for sequencing was peripheral blood mononuclear cells. This chain's CDR3 is CASSLAPYETVNTEAFF. The covered CDR3 bases are TGTGCCAGCAGCTTAGCCCCTTACGAGACAGTGAACACTGAA.